A single sample gave rise to the 19 T cell receptor beta chains below, sequenced in a study of Tregs in tolerant kidney transplant recipients. Measured with immunoSEQ multiplex PCR; TCRdb has only the in-frame clones, and not every one. The repertoire holds about 68,000 clones, with over 80% as singletons. The sample taken for sequencing was CD4+ T cells from blood. Source of these receptors: a human donor in good health.

The J gene is TRBJ2-7, the V gene TRBV5-1; possibly TRBD2 for D (6 bases). Germline V gene data show CDR1 as SGHRS and CDR2 as YFSETQ. The CDR3 contains 16 residues. V was pared by 0 bases and J by 4 bases, with 17 bases between. For the CDR3, the DNA is TGCGCCAGCAGCTTGGCCGTGGCAGGCGGGGCTTACGAGCAGTACTTC. This translates into CASSLAVAGGAYEQYF. Looking up the rest from reference TRBV5-1 and TRBJ2-7 gives the full variable domain: KAGVTQTPRYLIKTRGQQVTLSCSPISGHRSVSWYQQTPGQGLQFLFEYFSETQRNKGNFPGRFSGRQFSNSRSEMNVSTLELGDSALYLCASSLAVAGGAYEQYFGPGTRLTVT.

The DNA for the CDR3 is TGTGCTAGTGGTTTGGTATGGAGAGGCTACACCTTC. Residues: CASGLVWRGYTF. The V call is TRBV12-5, the J call TRBJ1-2; no clear D. Germline V gene lookup returns CDR1 LGHNT and CDR2 FRNRAP. This CDR3 spans 12 amino acids. With 0 bases removed from V and 8 bases from J, the gap between germline ends came to 7 bases. The variable domain in full, with the rest retrieved from reference TRBV12-5 and TRBJ1-2, is DARVTQTPRHKVTEMGQEVTMRCQPILGHNTVFWYRQTMMQGLELLAYFRNRAPLDDSGMPKDRFSAEMPDATLATLKIQPSEPRDSAVYFCASGLVWRGYTFGSGTRLTVV.

V usage is TRBV2 and J usage is TRBJ1-3, with 7 bases fitting TRBD1. CDR1 is SNHLY and CDR2 is FYNNEI in the germline V gene. The CDR3 has 14 residues. V shed 4 bases and J 2 bases; nucleotides not matched to a gene: 2. CDR3 coding DNA: TGTGCCAGCAGTGGAGGGACAGCTGGAAACACCATATATTTT. Residues: CASSGGTAGNTIYF.

This chain connects TRBV2 to TRBJ2-1, with 11 bases aligning to TRBD2. In germline, CDR1 is SNHLY, CDR2 FYNNEI. The CDR3 contains 16 residues. With V trimmed by 3 bases and J by 4 bases, 5 bases remained unmatched. The CDR3 region is CASSERLAGFYNEQFF. The CDR3 nucleotides are TGTGCCAGCAGTGAGCGACTAGCGGGATTTTACAATGAGCAGTTCTTC.

V is TRBV5-4 and J is TRBJ1-4, with a weak D call TRBD1 (6 bases). This CDR3 comprises 14 residues. V gave up 3 bases and J gave up 6 bases, with 12 bases separating them. Germline V gives CDR1 SGHNT, CDR2 YYREEE (reference sequence). This CDR3 is CASSSRGGDEKLFF. CDR3 coding DNA: TGTGCCAGCAGCTCCAGAGGGGGTGATGAAAAACTGTTTTTT.

The V gene is TRBV9, the J gene TRBJ2-4; TRBD2 matches 8 bases. Germline lookup yields CDR1 SGDLS and CDR2 YYNGEE. The CDR3 has 15 amino acids. V trimming: 0 bases; J trimming: 7 bases; junction bases outside the gene matches: 6. This chain's CDR3 is CASSVAMASGNIQYF. The CDR3 DNA is TGTGCCAGCAGCGTAGCAATGGCTAGCGGGAACATTCAGTACTTC. Full variable domain (outside the CDR3, taken from reference TRBV9 and TRBJ2-4): DSGVTQTPKHLITATGQRVTLRCSPRSGDLSVYWYQQSLDQGLQFLIQYYNGEERAKGNILERFSAQQFPDLHSELNLSSLELGDSALYFCASSVAMASGNIQYFGAGTRLSVL.

V is TRBV2 and J is TRBJ2-5; perhaps TRBD1 as D (6 bases). Trimming took off 5 bases at V and 3 bases at J, with 10 bases between the two ends. CDR1 and CDR2 (germline): SNHLY, FYNNEI. The CDR3 sequence is 13 residues long. The CDR3 DNA is TGTGCCAGCAGTCAACAGGGAGAAGAGACCCAGTACTTC. It specifies CASSQQGEETQYF.

The gene calls are TRBV28 and TRBJ1-1, with TRBD1 matching over 7 bases. Germline V gene sequence: CDR1 MDHEN, CDR2 SYDVKM. The CDR3 totals 14 residues. Trimming cost V 8 bases and J 6 bases; bases outside gene matches: 12. CDR3 sequence reads: CASHLYQTGAEAFF. As DNA, the CDR3 is TGTGCCAGCCACCTTTACCAAACAGGGGCTGAAGCTTTCTTT.

The chain uses TRBV5-1 and TRBJ2-6, with 8 bases that match TRBD1. The CDR3 runs to 18 residues. The V segment lost 0 bases and the J segment 2 bases; nucleotides outside the gene matches: 7. The germline CDR1 and CDR2 sequences are SGHRS and YFSETQ. CDR3 loop: CASSLDGQGKAGANVLTF. The CDR3 DNA reads TGCGCCAGCAGCTTGGATGGACAGGGAAAGGCTGGGGCCAACGTCCTGACTTTC.

The chain employs TRBV5-4 and TRBJ1-1, with D possibly being TRBD1 (5 bases). CDR1 and CDR2 (germline): SGHNT, YYREEE (reference sequence). V was trimmed by 1 base and J by 1 base, leaving 14 bases between them. This CDR3 has 16 amino acids. CDR3 protein: CASSLLSQGANTEAFF. As DNA, the CDR3 is TGTGCCAGCAGCTTGCTCTCCCAGGGTGCGAACACTGAAGCTTTCTTT.

This clone was found once. The gene calls are TRBV6-5 and TRBJ2-5; 10 bases fit TRBD1. Germline CDR1 MNHEY, CDR2 SVGAGI. This CDR3 is built from 15 residues. V gave up 5 bases and J gave up 4 bases; unmatched junction bases: 7. CDR3 amino acids: CASSAAGTGAETQYF. CDR3 sequence (DNA): TGTGCCAGCAGTGCGGCCGGGACAGGGGCAGAGACCCAGTACTTC.

This chain uses TRBV7-9 with TRBJ1-4; 8 bases agree with TRBD1. The length of the CDR3 is 15 residues. Germline V gene lookup returns CDR1 SEHNR and CDR2 FQNEAQ (reference sequence). The V and J ends lost 4 bases and 3 bases, in that order; junction bases with no gene match: 4. The CDR3 spells CASSSRTGPNEKLFF. The CDR3 coding sequence is TGTGCCAGCAGCTCCAGGACAGGGCCTAATGAAAAACTGTTTTTT.

The CDR3 is CASKTGGGSYNEQFF. The CDR3 bases are TGTGCCAGCAAGACGGGAGGTGGGTCCTACAATGAGCAGTTCTTC. The chain joins TRBV6-1 to TRBJ2-1; 7 positions agree with TRBD2. CDR3 length equals 15 residues. The germline V gene encodes CDR1 MNHNS and CDR2 SASEGT. J was trimmed by 1 base and V by 7 bases; bases with no gene match: 7.

This rearrangement joins TRBV9 to TRBJ2-3; D is ambiguous. The CDR3 spans 14 residues. Trimming took off 0 bases at V and 2 bases at J, with 7 bases between the two ends. The germline V gene has CDR1 SGDLS and CDR2 YYNGEE. CDR3 loop: CASSVASATDTQYF. The DNA of the CDR3 is TGTGCCAGCAGCGTAGCTTCCGCCACAGATACGCAGTATTTT.

This clone was recorded only once. The gene calls are TRBV28 and TRBJ2-1; TRBD2 aligns across 8 bases. Germline V gene sequence: CDR1 MDHEN, CDR2 SYDVKM. The CDR3 spans 14 residues. Trimming cost V 8 bases and J 9 bases; bases outside gene matches: 12. In nucleotides, the CDR3 is TGTGCCAGCCGGGAGGGTAGCGGGAAGGGTGAGCAGTTCTTC. Translation gives CASREGSGKGEQFF.

The rearrangement joins TRBV7-2 to TRBJ1-2; 9 positions agree with TRBD1. The CDR3 runs to 18 residues. Germline V gene lookup returns CDR1 SGHTA and CDR2 FQGNSA. Germline trimming cut 4 bases from V and 4 bases from J; bases unmatched to any gene: 16. DNA of the CDR3: TGTGCCAGCAGCTCCCGTCCGGACAGGGGCCAAAAAGGCTATGGCTACACCTTC. This codes for CASSSRPDRGQKGYGYTF. Using reference TRBV7-2 and TRBJ1-2 for the parts outside the CDR3, the full variable domain is GAGVSQSPSNKVTEKGKDVELRCDPISGHTALYWYRQSLGQGLEFLIYFQGNSAPDKSGLPSDRFSAERTGGSVSTLTIQRTQQEDSAVYLCASSSRPDRGQKGYGYTFGSGTRLTVV.

The CDR3 region is CASSSHVQGGYF. The CDR3 bases are TGTGCCAGCAGTTCCCATGTACAGGGCGGGTACTTC. The gene calls are TRBV6-1 and TRBJ2-7; possibly TRBD1 for D (6 bases). Germline V lookup: CDR1 MNHNS, CDR2 SASEGT. The CDR3 sequence is 12 residues long. The V end lost 5 bases, the J end lost 12 bases, and 17 bases lay between the germline ends.

This chain connects TRBV6-5 to TRBJ2-5, with D unclear. The CDR3 is 13 residues long. V lost 6 bases to trimming and J lost 2 bases, with 10 bases between them. CDR1 and CDR2 from the germline V gene are MNHEY and SVGAGI. The CDR3 nucleotides are TGTGCCAGCAGAAAGACCGTTCAAGAGACCCAGTACTTC. This codes for CASRKTVQETQYF.

This clone was observed a single time. This chain links TRBV30 with TRBJ2-5; a possible D gene is TRBD1 (6 bases). V was trimmed by 1 base and J by 7 bases, leaving 13 bases between them. Germline V CDR1 and CDR2: GTSNPN, SVGIG (reference sequence). CDR3 length: 13 residues. CDR3 in amino acids: CAWSARQQGTQYF. The CDR3 coding sequence is TGTGCCTGGAGTGCCCGCCAACAGGGGACCCAGTACTTC.